The 30 T cell receptor beta chains presented below share a single source sample, sequenced in a study of control samples from healthy donors and cancer patients. Repertoires were generated with immunoSEQ multiplex PCR, while TCRdb's copy carries only in-frame clones and drops some. The sample records under 200,000 clones, approximately 94% being singletons. Input material: blood. The receptors derive from a woman between 40 and 50 years old in good health.

The rearrangement joins TRBV7-9 to TRBJ1-1; possibly TRBD1 for D (6 bases). Trimming left V 5 bases short and J 5 bases short, with 15 bases between. The CDR3 runs to 14 residues. CDR1 is SEHNR, CDR2 FQNEAQ, per germline (reference sequence). In DNA form, the CDR3 reads TGTGCCAGCAGCCCGAGCCCAGGGGAAACTGAAGCTTTCTTT. It codes for CASSPSPGETEAFF.

The chain uses TRBV5-4 and TRBJ2-4; no firm D call. The germline V gene encodes CDR1 SGHNT and CDR2 YYREEE (reference sequence). With 0 bases removed from V and 0 bases from J, the gap between germline ends came to 10 bases. The CDR3 is made up of 16 amino acids. CDR3 loop: CASSLAKAPAKNIQYF. The CDR3 coding sequence is TGTGCCAGCAGCTTGGCCAAGGCACCAGCCAAAAACATTCAGTACTTC.

With regard to this clone: One end of the junction is discordant with germline, which a read error may explain. The genes are TRBV11-2 and TRBJ1-1; TRBD1 is a possible D gene (5 bases). The CDR3 extends over 15 amino acids. The germline V gene encodes CDR1 SGHAT and CDR2 FQNNGV. CDR3 residues: CASSPQNPGNSEAFF. DNA for the CDR3: TGTGCCAGCAGCCCACAAAATCCAGGGAACTCTGAAGCTTTCTTT.

The sample holds one count of this clone. The V call is TRBV5-1, the J call TRBJ2-7, with 11 bases that match TRBD1. CDR3 length: 15 residues. Germline CDR1 reads SGHRS; CDR2 reads YFSETQ. With 1 base clipped from V and 3 bases from J, the junction kept 3 bases outside the gene matches. The CDR3 nucleotides are TGCGCCAGCAGCTTGTTTGGGACAGGGGGCTACGAGCAGTACTTC. As protein: CASSLFGTGGYEQYF.

The V call is TRBV4-3, the J call TRBJ2-3, with 10 nucleotides matching TRBD1. CDR1 is LGHNA and CDR2 is YSLEER in the germline V gene. V trimming: 4 bases; J trimming: 0 bases; junction bases outside the gene matches: 4. The CDR3 extends over 16 amino acids. This CDR3 reads CASSRRTGGSTDTQYF. CDR3 nucleotide sequence: TGCGCCAGCAGCCGCCGGACAGGGGGAAGCACAGATACGCAGTATTTT.

This clone was detected once. The gene calls are TRBV3-1 (or the pseudogene TRBV3-2) and TRBJ1-1; the D gene is possibly TRBD1 (6 bases). Trimming pared 0 bases from V and 3 bases from J, leaving 20 bases between. The CDR3 has 18 residues. CDR1 LGHDT and CDR2 YNNKEL come from the germline V gene (reference sequence). The CDR3 loop is CASSQEEYGGPWDTEAFF. In DNA form, the CDR3 reads TGTGCCAGCAGCCAAGAAGAGTACGGGGGGCCTTGGGACACTGAAGCTTTCTTT.

This chain uses TRBV7-2 with TRBJ1-5, with D possibly being TRBD1 (5 bases). There are 16 residues in the CDR3. The V and J ends lost 5 bases and 6 bases respectively, with 20 bases between them. CDR1 SGHTA and CDR2 FQGNSA come from the germline V gene. The CDR3 DNA follows: TGTGCCAGCAGCCAAAGTTCGGCGGGGGTGGGTCAGCCCCAGCATTTT. It is translated as CASSQSSAGVGQPQHF.

The V gene is TRBV11-2, the J gene TRBJ1-2; weak D call: TRBD1 (6 bases). This CDR3 has 12 amino acids. Germline V CDR1 and CDR2: SGHAT, FQNNGV. The V gene lost 8 bases and the J gene lost 11 bases, with 18 bases spanning the gap. CDR3 coding DNA: TGTGCCAGCGCTTCGGGGGCTATGCGGTACACCTTC. Translated: CASASGAMRYTF.

The rearrangement joins TRBV3-1 (or the pseudogene TRBV3-2) to TRBJ2-7; 7 bases align to TRBD2. CDR1 and CDR2 (germline): LGHDT, YNNKEL (reference sequence). Losses at the gene ends were 0 bases for V and 6 bases for J; bases not matched to a gene: 2. The CDR3 extends over 13 amino acids. CDR3 residues: CASSQETSTEQYF. DNA for the CDR3: TGTGCCAGCAGCCAAGAGACTAGCACCGAGCAGTACTTC.

The chain couples TRBV10-3 to TRBJ1-5; D gene unclear. The CDR3 covers 13 residues. Germline CDR1 is ENHRY and CDR2 is SYGVKD. Trimming stripped 2 bases from V and 2 bases from J, with 4 bases between. Here the CDR3 reads CAISEVGNQPQHF. Here the CDR3 DNA reads TGTGCCATCAGTGAGGTCGGCAATCAGCCCCAGCATTTT.

This clone appeared once. The DNA of the CDR3 is TGTGCCAGCAGCTCCGGGACCTACAATGAGCAGTTCTTC. This gives the protein CASSSGTYNEQFF. The V gene is TRBV5-4, the J gene TRBJ2-1, with D possibly TRBD2 on 5 matching bases. The germline gives CDR1 SGHNT, CDR2 YYREEE (reference sequence). The CDR3 is 13 residues long. The V end lost 3 bases, the J end lost 2 bases, and 6 bases lay between the germline ends.

V is TRBV5-1 and J is TRBJ1-2, with a weak D call TRBD1 (5 bases). V was trimmed by 4 bases and J by 4 bases, leaving 17 bases between them. This CDR3 region has 15 residues. Germline V gives CDR1 SGHRS, CDR2 YFSETQ. The CDR3 loop is CASSPSEGAGYGYTF. As DNA, the CDR3 is TGCGCCAGCAGCCCTTCGGAAGGGGCGGGCTATGGCTACACCTTC.

The chain carries TRBV9 and TRBJ2-1; possibly TRBD2 for D (6 bases). The ends were cut back, 1 base at V and 1 base at J, with 9 bases in the middle. The germline CDR1 and CDR2 sequences are SGDLS and YYNGEE. The CDR3 is made up of 15 amino acids. CDR3 sequence (DNA): TGTGCCAGCAGCGTATACCGGGAGTCCTACAATGAGCAGTTCTTC. The encoded protein is CASSVYRESYNEQFF.

V and J are TRBV3-1 (or the pseudogene TRBV3-2) and TRBJ1-1; 7 bases are a match to TRBD1. Germline assignment: CDR1 LGHDT and CDR2 YNNKEL (reference sequence). CDR3 size: 12 residues. With 6 bases clipped from V and 6 bases from J, the junction kept 4 bases outside the gene matches. CDR3 loop: CASRAGGSEAFF. Here the CDR3 DNA reads TGTGCCAGCAGGGCAGGGGGGTCTGAAGCTTTCTTT.

The V gene is TRBV7-2, the J gene TRBJ1-2; D unclear. V dropped 5 bases and J dropped 2 bases, with 18 bases sitting between them. Germline values: CDR1 SGHTA, CDR2 FQGNSA. The CDR3 has 16 residues. CDR3 DNA sequence: TGTGCCAGCAGCACCGTGGGAGGTTTTCAAAACTATGGCTACACCTTC. Encoded protein: CASSTVGGFQNYGYTF.

The chain combines TRBV29-1 with TRBJ1-4, with 7 bases fitting TRBD1. Germline trimming cut 4 bases from V and 0 bases from J; bases unmatched to any gene: 5. CDR1 is SQVTM and CDR2 is ANQGSEA in the germline V gene. This CDR3 comprises 15 residues. The CDR3 sequence is CSVGGGTATNEKLFF. CDR3 in DNA: TGCAGCGTTGGTGGGGGGACAGCAACTAATGAAAAACTGTTTTTT.

The chain has TRBV7-9 and TRBJ2-3; 9 bases match TRBD1. Germline values: CDR1 SEHNR, CDR2 FQNEAQ (reference sequence). With 4 bases clipped from V and 12 bases from J, the junction kept 8 bases outside the gene matches. The CDR3 has 13 residues. CDR3 sequence: CASSSHGQGSQYF. In nucleotides, the CDR3 is TGTGCCAGCAGCTCCCACGGACAGGGGAGTCAGTATTTT. The entire variable domain, with the rest obtained from reference TRBV7-9 and TRBJ2-3, is as follows: DTGVSQNPRHKITKRGQNVTFRCDPISEHNRLYWYRQTLGQGPEFLTYFQNEAQLEKSRLLSDRFSAERPKGSFSTLEIQRTEQGDSAMYLCASSSHGQGSQYFGPGTRLTVL.

This chain links TRBV5-6 with TRBJ1-2; D call uncertain. The CDR3 runs 17 residues. Trimming removed 1 base from V and 0 bases from J, with 16 bases in between. Germline CDR1 SGHDT, CDR2 YYEEEE. The CDR3, as DNA: TGTGCCAGCAGCTTGCTGTTTAATGCTCAAGCTAACTATGGCTACACCTTC. Translating it yields CASSLLFNAQANYGYTF.

The V gene is TRBV9, the J gene TRBJ2-3; possible D gene TRBD1, 6 bases. CDR1 is SGDLS, CDR2 YYNGEE, per germline. Trimming pared 4 bases from V and 1 base from J, leaving 13 bases between. This CDR3 comprises 15 residues. This chain's CDR3 is CASSRTEPRTDTQYF. Here the CDR3 DNA reads TGTGCCAGCAGCCGGACAGAACCACGCACAGATACGCAGTATTTT. The whole variable domain, remainder taken from reference TRBV9 and TRBJ2-3, is DSGVTQTPKHLITATGQRVTLRCSPRSGDLSVYWYQQSLDQGLQFLIQYYNGEERAKGNILERFSAQQFPDLHSELNLSSLELGDSALYFCASSRTEPRTDTQYFGPGTRLTVL.

V and J are TRBV6-5 and TRBJ1-1; unclear D gene. V lost 2 bases and J lost 3, with 4 bases in between. The CDR3 is 12 residues long. Germline values: CDR1 MNHEY, CDR2 SVGAGI. CDR3 nucleotides: TGTGCCAGCAGTTACGGGCACACTGAAGCTTTCTTT. Encoded protein: CASSYGHTEAFF.

The chain combines TRBV3-1 (or the pseudogene TRBV3-2) with TRBJ2-5; TRBD1 might be the D (6 bases). The CDR3 is made up of 16 amino acids. With 1 base removed from V and 0 bases from J, the gap between germline ends came to 12 bases. The germline gives CDR1 LGHDT, CDR2 YNNKEL (reference sequence). CDR3 DNA: TGTGCCAGCAGCCAAGGAAGTAGGGGGTACCAAGAGACCCAGTACTTC. Translation: CASSQGSRGYQETQYF.

This chain links TRBV4-1 with TRBJ1-1, with no clear D. The germline V gene has CDR1 MGHRA and CDR2 YSYEKL. The V end was cut by 3 bases, the J end by 0 bases, with 11 bases between. The CDR3 runs to 15 residues. The CDR3 DNA sequence: TGCGCCAGCAGCCAGGAAGAGAGCTTGAACACTGAAGCTTTCTTT. Its protein product is CASSQEESLNTEAFF.

This chain links TRBV7-2 with TRBJ2-7; weak D call: TRBD1 (6 bases). Germline V gene lookup returns CDR1 SGHTA and CDR2 FQGNSA. This CDR3 is 14 amino acids long. Trimming removed 7 bases from V and 1 base from J, with 14 bases in between. In DNA form, the CDR3 reads TGTGCCAGCAAACCTCAGACAGGATCCTACGAGCAGTACTTC. Protein product: CASKPQTGSYEQYF.

With respect to this clone: This specimen includes other DNA sequences encoding the same CDR3. The V call is TRBV11-3, the J call TRBJ2-3; no firm D call. The germline V and J ends were trimmed by 2 bases and 2 bases, with 11 bases remaining between them. Looked up from germline, CDR1 is SGHNT and CDR2 is YENEEA. The CDR3 consists of 15 residues. The CDR3 DNA reads as TGTGCCAGCAGCTTATCCGGTTTACTCACAGATACGCAGTATTTT. Translating gives CASSLSGLLTDTQYF.

The chain is built from TRBV5-4 and TRBJ2-1; TRBD1 agrees at 10 bases. The CDR3 length is 15 residues. J lost 8 bases, V lost 3 bases, and 8 bases had no gene match. The germline gives CDR1 SGHNT, CDR2 YYREEE (reference sequence). Written as DNA, the CDR3 is TGTGCCAGCAGCTACCCGGGACAGGGGTCGGATGAGCAGTTCTTC. The encoded protein is CASSYPGQGSDEQFF.

The rearrangement links TRBV2 to TRBJ2-1; TRBD2 aligns across 11 bases. J gave up 2 bases and V 7 bases, and 4 bases lay outside the gene matches. Germline V CDR1 and CDR2: SNHLY, FYNNEI. This CDR3 has 15 residues. CDR3 residues: CASIPGLAAYNEQFF. As DNA, the CDR3 is TGTGCCAGCATCCCGGGACTAGCGGCCTACAATGAGCAGTTCTTC.

This chain uses TRBV19 with TRBJ1-2; 9 bases fit TRBD1. CDR1 and CDR2 (germline): LNHDA, SQIVND (reference sequence). The CDR3 has 12 residues. The V segment lost 7 bases and the J segment 13 bases; nucleotides outside the gene matches: 10. In DNA form, the CDR3 reads TGTGCCAGTACCATCGGGGACAGGGTGGGCACCTTC. This encodes CASTIGDRVGTF.

The rearrangement joins TRBV7-2 to TRBJ1-3; 7 bases are a match to TRBD1. The CDR3 sequence is 15 residues long. Germline V gives CDR1 SGHTA, CDR2 FQGNSA. The V and J ends lost 4 bases and 3 bases, in that order; junction bases with no gene match: 6. The CDR3 loop reads CASSSPGQNGNTIYF. The CDR3 DNA reads as TGTGCCAGCAGCTCACCGGGACAGAATGGAAACACCATATATTTT.

The rearrangement links TRBV5-1 to TRBJ1-1; no clear D gene. The CDR3 loop spans 11 amino acids. Germline CDR1 reads SGHRS; CDR2 reads YFSETQ. V dropped 1 base and J dropped 2 bases, with 0 bases sitting between them. CDR3 residues: CASSLNTEAFF. The CDR3 DNA reads as TGCGCCAGCAGCTTGAACACTGAAGCTTTCTTT.

The V gene is TRBV30, the J gene TRBJ1-1, with TRBD1 matching 9 bases. J lost 4 bases, V lost 5 bases, and 2 bases had no gene match. The CDR3 is 12 residues long. The germline V gene has CDR1 GTSNPN and CDR2 SVGIG (reference sequence). The CDR3 coding sequence is TGTGCCTGGTGGACAGGGGCCACTGAAGCTTTCTTT. Its protein product is CAWWTGATEAFF.